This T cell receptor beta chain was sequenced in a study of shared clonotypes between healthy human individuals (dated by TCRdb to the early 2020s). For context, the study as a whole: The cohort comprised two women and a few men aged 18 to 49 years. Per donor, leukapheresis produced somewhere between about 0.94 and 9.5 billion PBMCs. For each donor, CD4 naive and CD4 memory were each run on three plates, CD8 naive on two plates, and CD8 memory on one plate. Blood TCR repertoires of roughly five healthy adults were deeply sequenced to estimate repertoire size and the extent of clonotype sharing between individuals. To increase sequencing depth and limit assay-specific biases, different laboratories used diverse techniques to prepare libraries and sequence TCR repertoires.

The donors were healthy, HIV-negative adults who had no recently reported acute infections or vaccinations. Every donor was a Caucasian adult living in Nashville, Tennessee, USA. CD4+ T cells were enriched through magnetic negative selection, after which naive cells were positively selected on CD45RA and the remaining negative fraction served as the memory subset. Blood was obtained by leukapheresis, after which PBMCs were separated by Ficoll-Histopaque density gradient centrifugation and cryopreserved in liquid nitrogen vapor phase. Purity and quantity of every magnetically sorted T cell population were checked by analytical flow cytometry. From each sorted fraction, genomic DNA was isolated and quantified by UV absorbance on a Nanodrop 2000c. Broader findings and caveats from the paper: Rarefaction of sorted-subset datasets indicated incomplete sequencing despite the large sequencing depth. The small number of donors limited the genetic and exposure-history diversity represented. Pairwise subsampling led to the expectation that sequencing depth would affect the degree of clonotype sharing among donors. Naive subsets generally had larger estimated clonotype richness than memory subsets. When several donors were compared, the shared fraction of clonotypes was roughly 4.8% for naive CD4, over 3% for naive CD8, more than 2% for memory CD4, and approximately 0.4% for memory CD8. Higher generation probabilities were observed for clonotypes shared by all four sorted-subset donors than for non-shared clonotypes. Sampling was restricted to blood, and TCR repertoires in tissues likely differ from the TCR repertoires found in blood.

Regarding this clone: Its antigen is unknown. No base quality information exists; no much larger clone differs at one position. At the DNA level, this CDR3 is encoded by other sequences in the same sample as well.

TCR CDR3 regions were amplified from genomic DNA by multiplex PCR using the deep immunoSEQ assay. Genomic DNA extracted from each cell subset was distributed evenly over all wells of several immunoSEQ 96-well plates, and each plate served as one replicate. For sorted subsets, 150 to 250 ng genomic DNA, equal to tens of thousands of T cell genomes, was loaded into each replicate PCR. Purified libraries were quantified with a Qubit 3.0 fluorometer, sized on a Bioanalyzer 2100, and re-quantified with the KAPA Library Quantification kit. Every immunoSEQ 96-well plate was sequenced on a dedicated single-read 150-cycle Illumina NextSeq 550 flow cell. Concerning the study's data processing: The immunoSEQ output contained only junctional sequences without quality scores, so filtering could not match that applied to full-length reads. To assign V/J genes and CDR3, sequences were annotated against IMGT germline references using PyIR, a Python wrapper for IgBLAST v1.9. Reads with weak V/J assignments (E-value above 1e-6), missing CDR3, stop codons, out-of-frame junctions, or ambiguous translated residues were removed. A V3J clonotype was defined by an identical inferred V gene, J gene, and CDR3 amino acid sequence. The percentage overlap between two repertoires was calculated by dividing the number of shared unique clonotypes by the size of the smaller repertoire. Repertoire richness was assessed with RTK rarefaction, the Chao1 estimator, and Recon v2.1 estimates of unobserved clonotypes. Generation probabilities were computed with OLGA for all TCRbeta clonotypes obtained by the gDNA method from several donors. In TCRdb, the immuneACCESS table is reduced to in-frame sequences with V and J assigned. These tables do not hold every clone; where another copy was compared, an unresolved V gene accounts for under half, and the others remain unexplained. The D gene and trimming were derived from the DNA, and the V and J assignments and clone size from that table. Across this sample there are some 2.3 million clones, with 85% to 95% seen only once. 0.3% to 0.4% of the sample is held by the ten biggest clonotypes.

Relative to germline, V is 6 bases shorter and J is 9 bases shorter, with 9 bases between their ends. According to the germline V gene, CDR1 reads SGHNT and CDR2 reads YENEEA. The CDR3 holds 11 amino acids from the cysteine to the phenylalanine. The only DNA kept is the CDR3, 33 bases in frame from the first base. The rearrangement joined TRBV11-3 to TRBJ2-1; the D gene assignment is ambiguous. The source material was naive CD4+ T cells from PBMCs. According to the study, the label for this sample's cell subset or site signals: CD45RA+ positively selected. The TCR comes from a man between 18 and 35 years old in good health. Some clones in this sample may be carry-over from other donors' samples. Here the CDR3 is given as CASSSDREQFF. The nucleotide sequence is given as TGTGCCAGCAGTTCCGACCGTGAGCAGTTCTTC. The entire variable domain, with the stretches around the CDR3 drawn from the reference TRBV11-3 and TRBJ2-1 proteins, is EAGVVQSPRYKIIEKKQPVAFWCNPISGHNTLYWYLQNLGQGPELLIRYENEEAVDDSQLPKDRFSAERLKGVDSTLKIQPAELGDSAVYLCASSSDREQFFGPGTRLTVL.